These 28 T cell receptor beta chains were sequenced from one sample in a study of shared clonotypes between healthy human individuals. Repertoires were generated with immunoSEQ multiplex PCR, while TCRdb's copy carries only in-frame clones and drops some. Here the sample spans 950,000 to 1,200,000 clones, 60% to 85% being singletons. The sequenced material came from memory CD4+ T cells from PBMCs. As for subset: CD45RA-negative fraction. The receptors here all came from a man younger than 30 in good health. Some clones in this sample may be carry-over from other donors' samples.

This clone was detected once. The genes are TRBV5-1 and TRBJ2-5; the match to TRBD1 covers 8 bases. The DNA end favors TRBJ2-7, so the J call may be wrong. CDR1 and CDR2 (germline): SGHRS, YFSETQ. The CDR3 sequence is 15 residues long. DNA of the CDR3: TGCGCCAGCAGCTTAGGACAGGGAAGGACCTACGAGCAGTACTTC. Protein sequence: CASSLGQGRTYEQYF.

This clone has a handful of counts. This chain connects TRBV7-2 to TRBJ2-7, with TRBD1 identical over 8 bases. The CDR3 runs to 14 residues. The V gene end was trimmed by 3 bases and the J gene end by 9 bases; junction bases not matched to a gene: 10. Germline V gives CDR1 SGHTA, CDR2 FQGNSA. The CDR3 DNA follows: TGTGCCAGCAGCTTTGGGACAGGCCTGAGGGGGCAGTACTTC. Translation gives CASSFGTGLRGQYF.

The chain recombines TRBV5-1 with TRBJ2-7; D possibly corresponds to TRBD2 (5 bases). V was clipped by 1 base and J by 2 bases, with 10 bases between them. This CDR3 is built from 14 residues. CDR1 and CDR2 from the germline V gene are SGHRS and YFSETQ. This CDR3 reads CASSLYGGAYEQYF. DNA for the CDR3: TGCGCCAGCAGCTTGTATGGAGGCGCCTACGAGCAGTACTTC.

The rearrangement uses TRBV5-1 and TRBJ2-1; D could derive from TRBD1 or TRBD2 (6 bases each). The CDR3 spans 16 residues. CDR1 is SGHRS, CDR2 YFSETQ, per germline. The V end was cut by 0 bases, the J end by 6 bases, with 16 bases between. The chain's CDR3 is CASSLEGGTPVNEQFF. As DNA, the CDR3 is TGCGCCAGCAGCTTGGAGGGCGGGACACCCGTCAATGAGCAGTTCTTC.

This chain joins TRBV7-2 and TRBJ2-5, with D unclear. The CDR3 runs 13 residues. Per the germline V gene, CDR1 is SGHTA and CDR2 is FQGNSA. Trimming shortened V by 4 bases and J by 9 bases, and 15 bases separated the two germline ends. In DNA, the CDR3 is TGTGCCAGCAGCTCCCTCGTTGTCGCGGCCCAGTACTTC. It is translated as CASSSLVVAAQYF. The complete variable domain, with remaining parts taken from reference TRBV7-2 and TRBJ2-5, reads GAGVSQSPSNKVTEKGKDVELRCDPISGHTALYWYRQSLGQGLEFLIYFQGNSAPDKSGLPSDRFSAERTGGSVSTLTIQRTQQEDSAVYLCASSSLVVAAQYFGPGTRLLVL.

The chain is built from TRBV6-1 and TRBJ2-7; D gene unclear. The germline V and J ends were trimmed by 3 bases and 1 base, with 7 bases remaining between them. This CDR3 contains 13 residues. CDR1 and CDR2 (germline): MNHNS, SASEGT. CDR3 sequence reads: CASSEARSYEQYF. For the CDR3, the DNA is TGTGCCAGCAGTGAGGCCAGGTCCTACGAGCAGTACTTC.

This chain links TRBV5-1 with TRBJ1-5; D call uncertain. CDR3 length: 13 amino acids. Per germline, CDR1 SGHRS and CDR2 YFSETQ. Trimming removed 5 bases from V and 0 bases from J, with 6 bases in between. The CDR3, as DNA: TGCGCCAGCAGGCCGGGTAGCAATCAGCCCCAGCATTTT. It yields the protein CASRPGSNQPQHF.

This clone was seen only a few times. The chain is built from TRBV11-2 and TRBJ1-2, with a tentative D call TRBD1 (6 bases). Germline V CDR1 and CDR2: SGHAT, FQNNGV. Trimming shortened V by 5 bases and J by 4 bases, and 20 bases separated the two germline ends. This CDR3 spans 16 amino acids. In nucleotides, the CDR3 is TGTGCCAGCAGCCCCCCACAGGGTCCTGGTGTCTATGGCTACACCTTC. Translated: CASSPPQGPGVYGYTF.

V usage is TRBV5-6 and J usage is TRBJ1-2, with 8 bases fitting TRBD1. Germline loops: CDR1 SGHDT, CDR2 YYEEEE. The length of the CDR3 is 13 residues. Unmatched junction bases numbered 3, after V lost 1 base and J lost 7 bases. The CDR3: CASSLFGTGGYTF. The DNA of the CDR3 is TGTGCCAGCAGCTTGTTTGGGACAGGTGGCTACACCTTC.

This rearrangement joins TRBV10-3 to TRBJ2-1; D is possibly TRBD2 (6 bases). The CDR3 extends over 14 amino acids. The germline V and J ends were trimmed by 4 bases and 3 bases, with 10 bases remaining between them. The V gene's germline CDR1 is ENHRY and CDR2 SYGVKD. The CDR3 here is CAISVASDYNEQFF. The CDR3 DNA sequence: TGTGCCATCAGTGTCGCTAGCGACTACAATGAGCAGTTCTTC.

The chain couples TRBV6-4 to TRBJ2-4; 13 nucleotides agree with TRBD2. Germline CDR1 is MRHNA and CDR2 is SNTAGT. With 7 bases clipped from V and 0 bases from J, the junction kept 12 bases outside the gene matches. There are 19 residues in the CDR3. Here the CDR3 DNA reads TGTGCCAGCAAGTCTAGGACTAGCGGGAGCCAGCTAGCCAAAAACATTCAGTACTTC. It specifies CASKSRTSGSQLAKNIQYF.

The V gene is TRBV30, the J gene TRBJ2-7; the match to TRBD2 covers 8 bases. CDR1 is GTSNPN, CDR2 SVGIG, per germline (reference sequence). This CDR3 comprises 14 residues. V was pared by 0 bases and J by 3 bases, with 4 bases of the junction left unmatched. As DNA, the CDR3 is TGTGCCTGGAGTGTTGTCGCGGGAGGCTACGAGCAGTACTTC. Amino acid sequence: CAWSVVAGGYEQYF.

The CDR3 here is CASSGRQGAKNIQYF. CDR3 nucleotide sequence: TGTGCCAGCAGCGGGCGACAGGGGGCCAAAAACATTCAGTACTTC. The V gene is TRBV5-6, the J gene TRBJ2-4; 8 bases are a match to TRBD1. The germline V gene has CDR1 SGHDT and CDR2 YYEEEE. V lost 4 bases and J lost 1; bases outside the gene matches: 4. The CDR3 extends over 15 amino acids.

This chain links TRBV19 with TRBJ2-1; unclear D gene. Germline-derived CDR1 and CDR2 are LNHDA and SQIVND (reference sequence). The CDR3 runs to 12 residues. V was clipped by 3 bases and J by 4 bases, with 4 bases between them. The DNA of the CDR3 is TGTGCCAGTAGTATTTCATACAATGAGCAGTTCTTC. It translates to CASSISYNEQFF.

This clone was found once. This CDR3 is CASRSGTRTDTQYF. The CDR3 DNA follows: TGTGCCAGCAGGTCCGGGACTAGGACAGATACGCAGTATTTT. This chain links TRBV27 with TRBJ2-3; TRBD2 aligns across 8 bases. The CDR3 spans 14 residues. With V trimmed by 6 bases and J by 3 bases, 5 bases remained unmatched. Germline V gives CDR1 MNHEY, CDR2 SMNVEV (reference sequence).

This clone was counted a few times. The DNA of the CDR3 is TGTGCCATCAGTGAGTCGAAGGGACAGGGGGTGTACTTC. Protein sequence: CAISESKGQGVYF. The V and J genes are TRBV10-3 and TRBJ2-7; 11 bases are shared with TRBD1. There are 13 residues in the CDR3. Germline V gene data show CDR1 as ENHRY and CDR2 as SYGVKD. Trimming removed 0 bases from V and 12 bases from J; junction bases left unmatched: 4.

This clone was observed a single time. This chain connects TRBV11-1 to TRBJ2-7; no firm D call. Germline values: CDR1 SGHAT, CDR2 FQDESV (reference sequence). The CDR3 has 14 residues. V was pared by 5 bases and J by 0 bases, with 11 bases between. The CDR3 DNA follows: TGTGCCAGCAGCCTGGCCTGGGGCTCCTACGAGCAGTACTTC. It encodes CASSLAWGSYEQYF.

This clone has a single count. This chain joins TRBV28 and TRBJ1-1; tentative D call: TRBD1 (5 bases). The CDR3 spans 16 residues. CDR1 is MDHEN and CDR2 is SYDVKM in the germline V gene. Trimming shortened V by 5 bases and J by 0 bases, and 16 bases separated the two germline ends. CDR3 coding DNA: TGTGCCAGCAGTGGACAAGCGGCGGGCTTGAACACTGAAGCTTTCTTT. This translates into CASSGQAAGLNTEAFF.

This chain connects TRBV14 to TRBJ2-3, with 9 bases aligning to TRBD1. Germline trimming cut 5 bases from V and 0 bases from J; bases unmatched to any gene: 3. CDR1 and CDR2 from the germline V gene are SGHDN and FVKESK. The CDR3 is 15 residues long. The CDR3 nucleotides read TGTGCCAGCAGCTACGGGACAGGGAGCACAGATACGCAGTATTTT. Translating gives CASSYGTGSTDTQYF. The variable domain in full, with the rest retrieved from reference TRBV14 and TRBJ2-3, is EAGVTQFPSHSVIEKGQTVTLRCDPISGHDNLYWYRRVMGKEIKFLLHFVKESKQDESGMPNNRFLAERTGGTYSTLKVQPAELEDSGVYFCASSYGTGSTDTQYFGPGTRLTVL.

The chain recombines TRBV7-2 with TRBJ2-7; either TRBD1 or TRBD2 may supply D (6 bases each). The CDR3 has 17 amino acids. Germline V CDR1 and CDR2: SGHTA, FQGNSA. V lost 5 bases to trimming and J lost 3 bases, with 23 bases between them. The CDR3 protein is CASSPKGGRPFVYEQYF. CDR3 bases: TGTGCCAGCAGCCCGAAGGGGGGCAGGCCTTTTGTCTACGAGCAGTACTTC. Filled out from reference TRBV7-2 and TRBJ2-7, the complete variable domain reads GAGVSQSPSNKVTEKGKDVELRCDPISGHTALYWYRQSLGQGLEFLIYFQGNSAPDKSGLPSDRFSAERTGGSVSTLTIQRTQQEDSAVYLCASSPKGGRPFVYEQYFGPGTRLTVT.

The chain uses TRBV28 and TRBJ1-4; the match to TRBD1 covers 7 bases. The CDR3 has 15 amino acids. J was trimmed by 0 bases and V by 6 bases; bases with no gene match: 4. Germline V CDR1 and CDR2: MDHEN, SYDVKM. The CDR3 loop is CASRPGQATNEKLFF. CDR3 nucleotides: TGTGCCAGCAGACCTGGACAGGCAACTAATGAAAAACTGTTTTTT.

The CDR3: CASSPLAAGSNNEQFF. The DNA for the CDR3 is TGTGCCAGCTCTCCCCTAGCGGCAGGTTCGAACAATGAGCAGTTCTTC. The V call is TRBV18, the J call TRBJ2-1; 7 nucleotides agree with TRBD2. The CDR3 is 16 amino acids. Germline CDR1 and CDR2: KGHSH and LQKENI. V lost 6 bases, J lost 5 bases, and 13 bases stayed unmatched.

The CDR3 spells CASSFLPGQGAYEQYF. CDR3 coding DNA: TGTGCCAGTAGTTTCCTTCCGGGACAGGGGGCCTACGAGCAGTACTTC. The rearrangement links TRBV19 to TRBJ2-7; 11 bases are a match to TRBD1. Germline lookup yields CDR1 LNHDA and CDR2 SQIVND (reference sequence). V shed 5 bases, J shed 2 bases, and the junction held 8 bases outside the gene matches. This CDR3 is 16 amino acids long.

The genes are TRBV5-4 and TRBJ2-1; 12 bases are shared with TRBD2. J lost 10 bases, V lost 4 bases, and 9 bases had no gene match. This CDR3 comprises 15 residues. The germline V gene encodes CDR1 SGHNT and CDR2 YYREEE (reference sequence). CDR3 nucleotides: TGTGCCAGCAGCCCAGCGACTAGCGGGAGTTACGAGCAGTTCTTC. The encoded protein is CASSPATSGSYEQFF.

The V and J genes are TRBV6-1 and TRBJ1-2; weak D call: TRBD1 (6 bases). Germline CDR1 is MNHNS and CDR2 is SASEGT. This CDR3 contains 15 residues. The V end was cut by 3 bases, the J end by 4 bases, with 15 bases between. The CDR3 coding sequence is TGTGCCAGCAGTGATCTTTTACAGGGCGCCTATGGCTACACCTTC. Protein sequence: CASSDLLQGAYGYTF.

This clone was seen only a few times. The chain carries TRBV30 and TRBJ2-2, with 7 positions matching TRBD2. J lost 3 bases, V lost 2 bases, and 3 bases had no gene match. The CDR3 has 14 residues. Germline CDR1 is GTSNPN and CDR2 is SVGIG (reference sequence). CDR3 bases: TGTGCCTGGAGTTTTCGGGGGGACACCGGGGAGCTGTTTTTT. Protein sequence: CAWSFRGDTGELFF. The whole variable domain, remainder taken from reference TRBV30 and TRBJ2-2, is SQTIHQWPATLVQPVGSPLSLECTVEGTSNPNLYWYRQAAGRGLQLLFYSVGIGQISSEVPQNLSASRPQDRQFILSSKKLLLSDSGFYLCAWSFRGDTGELFFGEGSRLTVL.

The chain recombines TRBV19 with TRBJ2-7; 8 nucleotides agree with TRBD2. Per the germline V gene, CDR1 is LNHDA and CDR2 is SQIVND (reference sequence). The CDR3 runs to 14 residues. Losses at the gene ends were 5 bases for V and 0 bases for J; bases not matched to a gene: 3. The CDR3 DNA reads as TGTGCCAGTAGTGTGGGACTAGGCTCCTACGAGCAGTACTTC. Its translation is CASSVGLGSYEQYF.

V gene TRBV6-5 combines with J gene TRBJ2-1, with 12 bases lining up with TRBD2. Per the germline V gene, CDR1 is MNHEY and CDR2 is SVGAGI. V lost 5 bases, J lost 4 bases, and 0 bases stayed unmatched. The CDR3 sequence is 14 residues long. The CDR3 coding sequence is TGTGCCAGCAGTACTAGCGGGAGGTACAATGAGCAGTTCTTC. It yields the protein CASSTSGRYNEQFF.